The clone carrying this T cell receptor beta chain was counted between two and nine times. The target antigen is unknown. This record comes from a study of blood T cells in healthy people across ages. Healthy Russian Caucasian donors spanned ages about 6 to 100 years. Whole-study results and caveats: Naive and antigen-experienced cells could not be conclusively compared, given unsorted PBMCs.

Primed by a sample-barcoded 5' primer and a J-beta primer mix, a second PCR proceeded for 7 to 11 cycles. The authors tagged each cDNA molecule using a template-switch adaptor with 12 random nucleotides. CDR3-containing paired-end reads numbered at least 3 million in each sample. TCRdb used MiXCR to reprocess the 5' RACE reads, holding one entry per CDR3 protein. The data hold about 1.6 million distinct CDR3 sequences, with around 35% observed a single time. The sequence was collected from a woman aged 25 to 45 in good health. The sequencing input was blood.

CDR3 sequence (DNA): TGTGCCAGCAGTTCGCAGGGGAACTACGAGCAGTACTTC. As protein: CASSSQGNYEQYF. The chain employs TRBV12-3 or TRBV12-4 and TRBJ2-7, with D perhaps TRBD1 (6 bases). V lost 4 bases, J lost 3 bases, and 10 bases lay in between. The CDR3 consists of 13 residues.